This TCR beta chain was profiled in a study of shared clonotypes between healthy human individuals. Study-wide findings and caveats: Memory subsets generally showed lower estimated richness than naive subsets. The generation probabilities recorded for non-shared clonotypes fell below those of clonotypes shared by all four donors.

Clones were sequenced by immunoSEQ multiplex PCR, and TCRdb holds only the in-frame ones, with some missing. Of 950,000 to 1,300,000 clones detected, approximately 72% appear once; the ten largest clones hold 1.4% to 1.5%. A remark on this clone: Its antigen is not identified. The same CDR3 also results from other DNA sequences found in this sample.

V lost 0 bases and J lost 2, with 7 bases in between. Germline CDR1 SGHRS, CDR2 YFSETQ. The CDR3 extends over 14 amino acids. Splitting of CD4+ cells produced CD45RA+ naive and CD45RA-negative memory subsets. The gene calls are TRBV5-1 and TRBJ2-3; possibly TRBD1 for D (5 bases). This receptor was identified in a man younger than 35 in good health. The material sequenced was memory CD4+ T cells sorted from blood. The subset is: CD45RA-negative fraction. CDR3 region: CASSLGQNTDTQYF. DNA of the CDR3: TGCGCCAGCAGCTTGGGACAGAACACAGATACGCAGTATTTT.